Given below is one T cell receptor beta chain in context. This clonotype was recorded at least ten times. Its binding antigen is unknown. No much larger clone exists at a distance of one base, and base qualities are not known. The data were obtained in a study of T cell repertoires in cytomegalovirus infection (dated by TCRdb to the late 2010s). In terms of the full investigation: Donor HLA type was relevant to the analysis, as public TCR beta signatures indicated carriage of CMV infection together with the matching HLA type.

The CDR3 goes from the cysteine to the phenylalanine over 16 residues. CDR3 DNA is the only sequence kept; it has 48 bases, read in frame from the first base. At the junction V is shortened by 4 bases and J by 6 bases, with 18 bases in between. The germline V gene provides CDR1 SGHTA and CDR2 FQGNSA. The paper as a whole reports these results and caveats: Cumulative frequency of public TCR beta family members discriminated carriers of CMV infection plus the relevant HLA type in this cohort and an independent 352-donor cohort. The ex vivo response was dominated by HLA-C-restricted CMV-specific TCR beta clonotypes, and the single most frequent clonotype in two of eight donors was supplied by these HLA-C-restricted clonotypes.

TCRdb lists the instrument as Illumina HiSeq 1500. TCRdb reprocessing: public reads trimmed at Q25 with fastp, clones called with MiXCR, in-frame beta chains kept. Merged by CDR3 protein, the rows form single entries marked with the most common genes and DNA. The sample records around 320,000 distinct CDR3 sequences, over 7.5% of which are singletons. Roughly 4.5% of the sample belongs to the ten largest clones. The sequence came from a human donor in good health (CMV status not recorded). Some clones in this sample may be carry-over from other donors' samples. The chain joins TRBV7-2 to TRBJ2-2, with a weak D call of TRBD2 (6 bases match). The sample comprised PBMCs. For the CDR3, the sequence is CASSSRLVGGPGELFF. The bases read TGTGCCAGCAGCTCGAGACTAGTCGGGGGTCCCGGGGAGCTGTTTTTT.